This TCR beta chain derives from a study of T cell responses to AZD1222 COVID-19 vaccine. Using immunoSEQ multiplex PCR, the repertoire was profiled, and TCRdb retains in-frame clones only, with some absent. The table includes approximately 300,000 clones, almost 95% detected once. Study-wide results and limits: Per reports, nearly half of all spike-specific TCRs target regions that are unmutated in variants. Only five to seven individuals given AZD1222 were seropositive at baseline. White British people made up most donors, females outnumbered males, and clonal diversity was possibly underestimated.

A remark on this clone: Its antigen is unidentified.

Germline CDR1 and CDR2: SGHAT and FQNNGV. V shed 4 bases and J shed 4 bases, with 17 bases lying between them. This CDR3 is built from 16 residues. This clonotype was obtained from an adult who received the AZD1222 COVID-19 vaccine. The rearrangement links TRBV11-2 to TRBJ1-3; D not resolved. Sequencing was performed on peripheral blood, taken 28 days after the second AZD1222 dose. CDR3 nucleotides: TGTGCCAGCAGCTCCCCCGCCAGGACCCCGGGAAACACCATATATTTT. Residues: CASSSPARTPGNTIYF.